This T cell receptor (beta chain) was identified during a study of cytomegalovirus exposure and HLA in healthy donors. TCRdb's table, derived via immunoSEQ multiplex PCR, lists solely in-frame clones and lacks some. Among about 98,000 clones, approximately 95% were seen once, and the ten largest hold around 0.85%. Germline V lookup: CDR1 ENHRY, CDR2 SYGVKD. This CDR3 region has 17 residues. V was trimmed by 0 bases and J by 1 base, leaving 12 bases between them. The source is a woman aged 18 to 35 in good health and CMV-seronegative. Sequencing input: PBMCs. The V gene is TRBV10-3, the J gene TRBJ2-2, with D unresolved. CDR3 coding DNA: TGTGCCATCAGTGAGTCGAAACGCGGCTTGAACACCGGGGAGCTGTTTTTT. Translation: CAISESKRGLNTGELFF.